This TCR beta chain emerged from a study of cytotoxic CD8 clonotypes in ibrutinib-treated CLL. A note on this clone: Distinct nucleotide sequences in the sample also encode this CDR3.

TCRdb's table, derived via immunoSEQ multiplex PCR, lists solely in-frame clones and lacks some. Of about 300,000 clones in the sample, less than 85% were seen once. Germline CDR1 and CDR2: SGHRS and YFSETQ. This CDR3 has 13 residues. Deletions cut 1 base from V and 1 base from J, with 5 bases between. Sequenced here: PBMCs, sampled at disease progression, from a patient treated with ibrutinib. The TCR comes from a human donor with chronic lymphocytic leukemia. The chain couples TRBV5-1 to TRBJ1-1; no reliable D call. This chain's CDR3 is CASSLSTNTEAFF. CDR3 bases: TGCGCCAGCAGCTTGTCCACGAACACTGAAGCTTTCTTT.